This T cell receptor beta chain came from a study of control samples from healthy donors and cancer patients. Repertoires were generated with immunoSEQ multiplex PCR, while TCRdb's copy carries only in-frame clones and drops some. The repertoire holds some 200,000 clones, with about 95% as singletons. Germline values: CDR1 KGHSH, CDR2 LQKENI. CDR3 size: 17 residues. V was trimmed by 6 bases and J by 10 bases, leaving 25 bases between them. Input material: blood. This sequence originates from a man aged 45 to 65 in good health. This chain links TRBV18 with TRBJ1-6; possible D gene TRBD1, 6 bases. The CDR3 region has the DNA TGTGCCAGCTCCCAGGCCCACTCCCAGGGGTCGGGGTCACCCCTCCACTTT. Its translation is CASSQAHSQGSGSPLHF.